This T cell receptor beta chain was documented in a study of blood T cell repertoires in COVID-19. J gave up 7 bases and V 5 bases, and 5 bases lay outside the gene matches. The CDR3 is made up of 14 amino acids. The germline gives CDR1 MDHEN, CDR2 SYDVKM. Per the authors' pipeline: Reference gene primers were amplified, and this amplification served to estimate nucleated cell counts. This table comes from immunoSEQ multiplex PCR, and its TCRdb copy is limited to in-frame clones, with some not included. That table supplies the V and J calls and clone size; D and trimming were determined from the DNA. The table shows approximately 50,000 clones, with around 80% occurring only once.

The chain is built from TRBV28 and TRBJ1-4; TRBD1 matches 9 bases. Sequenced material: peripheral blood. The receptor was derived from a man aged 70 or older with acute or convalescent COVID-19. CDR3 coding DNA: TGTGCCAGCAGTCCCGGGACAGGGATTGAAAAACTGTTTTTT. Residues: CASSPGTGIEKLFF. Drawing the rest from reference TRBV28 and TRBJ1-4, the complete variable domain is DVKVTQSSRYLVKRTGEKVFLECVQDMDHENMFWYRQDPGLGLRLIYFSYDVKMKEKGDIPEGYSVSREKKERFSLILESASTNQTSMYLCASSPGTGIEKLFFGSGTQLSVL.